The clone carrying this T cell receptor (beta chain) was picked up many times. Its antigen is still unknown. Breast cancer patients provided tissue from their axillary draining lymph nodes. CDR1 and CDR2 (germline): MNHNS, SASEGT. V was pared by 1 base and J by 4 bases, with 10 bases between. This CDR3 is built from 15 residues. This record comes from a study of breast tumors, draining lymph nodes, adjacent tissues. Study-level findings and limits: Tumor and nontumor repertoires were significantly more similar in luminal-like than in basal-like breast cancer. Tumor TCR diversity was below lymph nodes but above nontumor tissue.

In TCRdb, the multiplex PCR reads were re-called with MiXCR into one record per CDR3 protein. The sample has over 150,000 distinct CDR3 sequences; roughly 31% are singletons. This receptor was identified in a female donor with breast cancer. Some clones in this sample may be carry-over from other donors' samples. What was sequenced was axillary lymph node tissue. The V and J genes are TRBV6-1 and TRBJ1-4, with D uncertain. CDR3 DNA sequence: TGTGCCAGCAGTGAAGAGGGCGGTGGTAATGAAAAACTGTTTTTT. This encodes CASSEEGGGNEKLFF.